This passage covers 24 T cell receptor beta chains from one sample sequenced in a study of blood T cell repertoires in COVID-19. The table came from immunoSEQ multiplex PCR; TCRdb's copy has only in-frame clones and leaves some out. The sample lists roughly 500,000 clones; 89% were seen once. The sample consisted of peripheral blood. All receptors derive from a man aged 18-30 years with COVID-19, enrolled during active disease.

J is TRBJ2-3 and V is TRBV3-1 (or the pseudogene TRBV3-2), with D perhaps TRBD2 (5 bases). CDR3 size: 17 residues. Germline CDR1 is LGHDT and CDR2 is YNNKEL (reference sequence). Between the trimmed V and J ends, which lost 1 base and 1 base, there was a span of 15 bases. CDR3 amino acids: CASSQVLAGARTDTQYF. In DNA, the CDR3 is TGTGCCAGCAGCCAAGTTCTAGCAGGAGCCCGCACAGATACGCAGTATTTT.

Worth noting for this clone: Other nucleotide sequences in the sample specify the same CDR3. The J gene is TRBJ2-7, the V gene TRBV18; perhaps TRBD2 as D (6 bases). The CDR3 loop spans 14 amino acids. V lost 0 bases and J lost 1, with 7 bases in between. Germline CDR1 and CDR2: KGHSH and LQKENI. CDR3: CASSPPAGSYEQYF. DNA of the CDR3: TGTGCCAGCTCACCACCGGCGGGATCCTACGAGCAGTACTTC.

The rearrangement joins TRBV27 to TRBJ2-2; D is unclear. From germline, CDR1 is MNHEY and CDR2 SMNVEV (reference sequence). The V end was cut by 4 bases, the J end by 0 bases, with 12 bases between. The CDR3 has 16 residues. CDR3 coding DNA: TGTGCCAGCAGTTCCCACCGGCAGGCGAACACCGGGGAGCTGTTTTTT. It specifies CASSSHRQANTGELFF.

The chain employs TRBV6-5 and TRBJ1-2; perhaps TRBD1 as D (5 bases). CDR3 size: 15 residues. V dropped 5 bases and J dropped 3 bases, with 16 bases sitting between them. Looked up from germline, CDR1 is MNHEY and CDR2 is SVGAGI. CDR3 loop: CASSPWGVLDYGYTF. The CDR3 DNA is TGTGCCAGCAGTCCCTGGGGGGTGCTGGACTATGGCTACACCTTC.

The chain couples TRBV15 to TRBJ2-1; D may be TRBD2 (6 bases). Trimming cost V 0 bases and J 8 bases, with 14 bases left between them. The CDR3 length is 15 residues. Germline V gene sequence: CDR1 LNHNV, CDR2 YYDKDF (reference sequence). The CDR3 region has the DNA TGTGCCACCAGCAGAGAGGGGCGGGGACCCGATGAGCAGTTCTTC. This codes for CATSREGRGPDEQFF.

The V call is TRBV7-6, the J call TRBJ2-1; D perhaps matches TRBD2 (6 bases). Germline CDR1 reads SGHVS; CDR2 reads FNYEAQ. The CDR3 runs to 15 residues. With 5 bases removed from V and 4 bases from J, the gap between germline ends came to 15 bases. The CDR3 reads CASSPSDRTYNEQFF. The CDR3 nucleotides are TGTGCCAGCAGCCCTAGCGACCGTACTTACAATGAGCAGTTCTTC.

In its sample, this clone was seen once. The J gene is TRBJ2-1, the V gene TRBV2; D is unresolved. CDR1 and CDR2 from the germline V gene are SNHLY and FYNNEI. V lost 4 bases to trimming and J lost 0 bases, with 7 bases between them. CDR3 length: 14 residues. The CDR3: CASSGRSSYNEQFF. DNA of the CDR3: TGTGCCAGCAGTGGTAGAAGCTCCTACAATGAGCAGTTCTTC.

The rearrangement joins TRBV10-1 to TRBJ2-3; TRBD1 is a possible D gene (5 bases). V gave up 4 bases and J gave up 3 bases, with 8 bases separating them. The CDR3 contains 13 residues. Per the germline V gene, CDR1 is WNHNN and CDR2 is SYGVQD (reference sequence). DNA of the CDR3: TGCGCCAGCAGTGTTCCAGGGACAGATACGCAGTATTTT. Protein: CASSVPGTDTQYF.

The chain combines TRBV4-1 with TRBJ2-5, with TRBD2 as a possible D gene (6 bases). V was shortened by 5 bases and J by 1 base, with 11 bases between the two germline ends. The CDR3 covers 14 residues. Germline V gene lookup returns CDR1 MGHRA and CDR2 YSYEKL. The CDR3 sequence is CASSEAGSQETQYF. CDR3 coding DNA: TGCGCCAGCAGCGAGGCGGGGTCCCAAGAGACCCAGTACTTC.

The V gene is TRBV14, the J gene TRBJ2-1; 7 bases are shared with TRBD2. Germline V gene lookup returns CDR1 SGHDN and CDR2 FVKESK. There are 16 residues in the CDR3. V shed 6 bases and J 0 bases; nucleotides not matched to a gene: 8. CDR3: CASSTDRGVSYNEQFF. The DNA of the CDR3 is TGTGCCAGCAGTACAGACCGGGGGGTCTCCTACAATGAGCAGTTCTTC. The entire variable domain, with the rest obtained from reference TRBV14 and TRBJ2-1, is as follows: EAGVTQFPSHSVIEKGQTVTLRCDPISGHDNLYWYRRVMGKEIKFLLHFVKESKQDESGMPNNRFLAERTGGTYSTLKVQPAELEDSGVYFCASSTDRGVSYNEQFFGPGTRLTVL.

In this sample, this clone turned up a few times. This chain uses TRBV3-1 (or the pseudogene TRBV3-2) with TRBJ2-2; 8 bases are a match to TRBD2. The CDR3 consists of 15 residues. The V gene's germline CDR1 is LGHDT and CDR2 YNNKEL (reference sequence). Trimming at V came to 2 bases and at J to 7 bases, leaving 6 bases not matched to a gene. The DNA of the CDR3 is TGTGCCAGCAGCCAAATGGGACTAGGAGGCGGGGAGCTGTTTTTT. Translated: CASSQMGLGGGELFF.

Concerning this clone itself: In the same sample, other DNA sequences code for this CDR3. The chain employs TRBV25-1 and TRBJ1-1; D is perhaps TRBD1 (5 bases). The CDR3 runs to 14 residues. Germline-derived CDR1 and CDR2 are MGHDK and SYGVNS. Deletions cut 1 base from V and 5 bases from J, with 11 bases between. The CDR3 nucleotides read TGTGCCAGCAGTGAATTACGGGAGGGGACTGAAGCTTTCTTT. Translation: CASSELREGTEAFF.

The chain joins TRBV7-6 to TRBJ2-7, with a weak D call TRBD2 (5 bases). Germline CDR1 is SGHVS and CDR2 is FNYEAQ. The CDR3 extends over 13 amino acids. Trimming took off 0 bases at V and 5 bases at J, with 8 bases between the two ends. The CDR3 protein is CASSLAPGNEQYF. CDR3 DNA sequence: TGTGCCAGCAGCTTAGCGCCCGGGAACGAGCAGTACTTC.

The genes are TRBV19 and TRBJ2-1; 8 bases align to TRBD2. V trimming: 2 bases; J trimming: 4 bases; junction bases outside the gene matches: 10. The CDR3 spans 17 residues. Looked up from germline, CDR1 is LNHDA and CDR2 is SQIVND (reference sequence). The CDR3 region has the DNA TGTGCCAGTAGTATATTTACCAGGACTAGCAATTACAATGAGCAGTTCTTC. It codes for CASSIFTRTSNYNEQFF.

V is TRBV12-2 and J is TRBJ2-7; the DNA was not compared with TRBD1, the D call given in the table. TRBV12-2 is a pseudogene segment. The CDR3 contains 14 residues. CDR3 loop: CASRVPRPGREQYF. CDR3 DNA sequence: TGTGCAAGTCGCGTACCGCGTCCAGGGCGGGAGCAGTACTTC.

V usage is TRBV7-6 and J usage is TRBJ2-1, with D possibly matching TRBD1 (6 bases). The CDR3 loop spans 13 amino acids. V lost 8 bases and J lost 4, with 12 bases in between. Per germline, CDR1 SGHVS and CDR2 FNYEAQ. DNA for the CDR3: TGTGCCAGCCGCCAGGGGATATACAATGAGCAGTTCTTC. As protein: CASRQGIYNEQFF.

The chain has TRBV6-5 and TRBJ1-4; the match to TRBD1 covers 9 bases. The junction had 3 bases not matched to a gene; V was cut back by 0 bases and J by 7 bases. The CDR3 consists of 15 residues. Per germline, CDR1 MNHEY and CDR2 SVGAGI. CDR3 protein: CASSYSGQGFEKLFF. The CDR3 bases are TGTGCCAGCAGTTACTCGGGACAGGGTTTTGAAAAACTGTTTTTT.

The count of this clone is one. V and J are TRBV18 and TRBJ1-2, with TRBD1 identical over 8 bases. In germline, CDR1 is KGHSH, CDR2 LQKENI. The CDR3 extends over 14 amino acids. Trimming at V came to 3 bases and at J to 5 bases, leaving 5 bases not matched to a gene. The CDR3 loop is CASSPRTGKYGYTF. CDR3 DNA sequence: TGTGCCAGCTCACCTCGGACAGGGAAGTATGGCTACACCTTC.

The chain combines TRBV24-1 with TRBJ2-1, with D tentatively TRBD2 (6 bases). CDR3 length equals 14 residues. CDR1 and CDR2 (germline): KGHDR, SFDVKD. Trimming cost V 4 bases and J 0 bases, with 6 bases left between them. The CDR3 is CATSDGSSYNEQFF. DNA of the CDR3: TGTGCCACCAGTGACGGGAGCTCCTACAATGAGCAGTTCTTC.

The CDR3 sequence: CASSLNSGGSLGEQFF. The CDR3 nucleotides are TGTGCCAGCAGCTTAAATAGTGGTGGGAGCTTAGGTGAGCAGTTCTTC. The chain couples TRBV7-3 to TRBJ2-1, with D possibly matching TRBD2 (5 bases). Trimming pared 1 base from V and 9 bases from J, leaving 19 bases between. Germline loops: CDR1 SGHTA, CDR2 FQGTGA. The length of the CDR3 is 16 residues.

CDR3 bases: TGTGCCAGCAGCGAATCAGGGGTGGATCAGCCCCAGCATTTT. The encoded protein is CASSESGVDQPQHF. The rearrangement links TRBV5-4 to TRBJ1-5; TRBD1 might be the D (6 bases). Germline V gene sequence: CDR1 SGHNT, CDR2 YYREEE (reference sequence). CDR3 length: 14 residues. Trimming stripped 4 bases from V and 5 bases from J, with 13 bases between. The whole variable domain, filled in from reference TRBV5-4 and TRBJ1-5, reads ETGVTQSPTHLIKTRGQQVTLRCSSQSGHNTVSWYQQALGQGPQFIFQYYREEENGRGNFPPRFSGLQFPNYSSELNVNALELDDSALYLCASSESGVDQPQHFGDGTRLSIL.

V usage is TRBV5-1 and J usage is TRBJ2-5; 8 bases agree with TRBD2. CDR3 length equals 17 residues. The germline V gene has CDR1 SGHRS and CDR2 YFSETQ. The junction had 17 bases not matched to a gene; V was cut back by 5 bases and J by 5 bases. The CDR3 protein is CASSTTLGSGRTETQYF. The CDR3 DNA reads TGCGCCAGCAGTACCACTTTAGGGAGCGGGAGAACGGAGACCCAGTACTTC.

This clone appeared a single time. V gene TRBV19 combines with J gene TRBJ2-7; 7 nucleotides align to TRBD1. This CDR3 region has 14 residues. CDR1 and CDR2 (germline): LNHDA, SQIVND (reference sequence). V shed 5 bases and J 3 bases; nucleotides not matched to a gene: 7. Here the CDR3 DNA reads TGTGCCAGTAGTCCAGGGGGACGTTTCTACGAGCAGTACTTC. The encoded protein is CASSPGGRFYEQYF.

With regard to this clone: The junction departs from the called germline gene at one end, perhaps through a read error. The gene calls are TRBV6-5 and TRBJ1-2; D gene ambiguous. The germline V gene encodes CDR1 MNHEY and CDR2 SVGAGI. This CDR3 is 14 amino acids long. The CDR3 nucleotides read TGTGCCAGCAGTACCCTAGCTCAACCCGGAGAAATCATCTTC. Protein: CASSTLAQPGEIIF.